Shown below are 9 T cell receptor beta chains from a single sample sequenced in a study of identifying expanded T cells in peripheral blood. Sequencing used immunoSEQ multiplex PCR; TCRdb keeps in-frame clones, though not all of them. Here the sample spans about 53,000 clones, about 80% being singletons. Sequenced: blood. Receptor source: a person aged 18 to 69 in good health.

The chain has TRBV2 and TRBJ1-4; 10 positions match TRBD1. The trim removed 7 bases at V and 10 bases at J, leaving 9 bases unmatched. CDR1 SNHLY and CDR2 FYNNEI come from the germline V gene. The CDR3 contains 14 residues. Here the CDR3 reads CASKEGQGRGKLFF. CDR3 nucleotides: TGTGCCAGCAAGGAGGGACAGGGGCGAGGAAAACTGTTTTTT. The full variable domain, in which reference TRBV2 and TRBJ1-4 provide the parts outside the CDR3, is EPEVTQTPSHQVTQMGQEVILRCVPISNHLYFYWYRQILGQKVEFLVSFYNNEISEKSEIFDDQFSVERPDGSNFTLKIRSTKLEDSAMYFCASKEGQGRGKLFFGSGTQLSVL.

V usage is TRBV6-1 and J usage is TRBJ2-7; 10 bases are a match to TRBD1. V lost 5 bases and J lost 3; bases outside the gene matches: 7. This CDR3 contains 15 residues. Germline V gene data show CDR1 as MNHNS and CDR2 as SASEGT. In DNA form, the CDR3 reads TGTGCCAGCAGTAAGGAGGGGACAGGGGTCTACGAGCAGTACTTC. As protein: CASSKEGTGVYEQYF.

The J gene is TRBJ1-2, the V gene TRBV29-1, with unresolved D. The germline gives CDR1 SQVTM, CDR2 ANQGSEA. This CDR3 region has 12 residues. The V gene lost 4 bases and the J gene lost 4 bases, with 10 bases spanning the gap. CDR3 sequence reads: CSVVGSSYGYTF. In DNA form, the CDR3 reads TGCAGCGTTGTAGGGTCCTCCTATGGCTACACCTTC. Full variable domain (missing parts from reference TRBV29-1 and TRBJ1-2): SAVISQKPSRDICQRGTSLTIQCQVDSQVTMMFWYRQQPGQSLTLIATANQGSEATYESGFVIDKFPISRPNLTFSTLTVSNMSPEDSSIYLCSVVGSSYGYTFGSGTRLTVV.

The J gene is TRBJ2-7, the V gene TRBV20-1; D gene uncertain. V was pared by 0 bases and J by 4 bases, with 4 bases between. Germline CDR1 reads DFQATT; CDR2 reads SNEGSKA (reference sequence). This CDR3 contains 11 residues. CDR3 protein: CSAREQYEQYF. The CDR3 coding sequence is TGCAGTGCTAGAGAGCAATACGAGCAGTACTTC.

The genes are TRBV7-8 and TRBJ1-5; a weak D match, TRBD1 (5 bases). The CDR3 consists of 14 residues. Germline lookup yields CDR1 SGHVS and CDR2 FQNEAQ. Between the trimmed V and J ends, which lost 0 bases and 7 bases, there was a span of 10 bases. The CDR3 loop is CASSLAGAKQPQHF. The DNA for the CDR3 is TGTGCCAGCAGCTTAGCAGGGGCTAAGCAGCCCCAGCATTTT.

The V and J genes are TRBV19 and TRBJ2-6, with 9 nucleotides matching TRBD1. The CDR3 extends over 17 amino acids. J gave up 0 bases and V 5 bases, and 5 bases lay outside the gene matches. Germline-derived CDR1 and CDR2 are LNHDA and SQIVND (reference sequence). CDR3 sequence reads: CASSRGQGLSGANVLTF. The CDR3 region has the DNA TGTGCCAGTAGTCGGGGACAGGGCCTCTCTGGGGCCAACGTCCTGACTTTC. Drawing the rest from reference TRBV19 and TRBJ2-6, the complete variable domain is DGGITQSPKYLFRKEGQNVTLSCEQNLNHDAMYWYRQDPGQGLRLIYYSQIVNDFQKGDIAEGYSVSREKKESFPLTVTSAQKNPTAFYLCASSRGQGLSGANVLTFGAGSRLTVL.

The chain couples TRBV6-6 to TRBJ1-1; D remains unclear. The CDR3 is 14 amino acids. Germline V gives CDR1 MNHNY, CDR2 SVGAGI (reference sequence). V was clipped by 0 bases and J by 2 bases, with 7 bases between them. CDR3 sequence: CASSYSPKNTEAFF. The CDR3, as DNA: TGTGCCAGCAGTTACTCCCCAAAAAACACTGAAGCTTTCTTT.

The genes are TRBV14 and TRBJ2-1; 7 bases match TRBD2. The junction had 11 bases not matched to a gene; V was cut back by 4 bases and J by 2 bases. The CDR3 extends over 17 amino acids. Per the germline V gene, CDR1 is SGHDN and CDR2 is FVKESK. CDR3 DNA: TGTGCCAGCAGCCGTAGCGGGCCAACACGCCCCTACAATGAGCAGTTCTTC. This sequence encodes CASSRSGPTRPYNEQFF.

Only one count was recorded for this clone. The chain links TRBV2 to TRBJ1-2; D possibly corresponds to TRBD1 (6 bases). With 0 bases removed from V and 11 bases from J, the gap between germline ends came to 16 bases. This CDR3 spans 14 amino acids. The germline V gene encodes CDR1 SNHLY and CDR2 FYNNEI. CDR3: CASSEARGAGRYTF. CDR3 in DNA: TGTGCCAGCAGTGAAGCTAGGGGGGCTGGGAGATACACCTTC.